This T cell receptor (beta chain) was sequenced in a study of shared clonotypes between healthy human individuals. Study observations and caveats: Represented genetic and exposure-history diversity was restricted by having few donors.

The germline gives CDR1 LNHDA, CDR2 SQIVND (reference sequence). This CDR3 contains 15 residues. V lost 7 bases and J lost 4, with 14 bases in between. A word on this clone: The antigen remains unidentified.

The assay was carried out at the deep level. The method was immunoSEQ multiplex PCR; TCRdb's version includes in-frame clones alone and lacks a portion of them. The repertoire consists of about 1.1 million clones, with 60% to 85% occurring once and the leading ten covering almost 0.9%. The sequencing input was memory CD4+ T cells from PBMCs. Subset reported: CD45RA-negative fraction. This sequence originates from a man in his late teens or twenties in good health. Some clones in this sample may be carry-over from other donors' samples. V and J are TRBV19 and TRBJ2-6; D may be TRBD1 (6 bases). CDR3 in amino acids: CASINQGFGANVLTF. The DNA of the CDR3 is TGTGCCAGTATCAATCAGGGGTTCGGGGCCAACGTCCTGACTTTC.